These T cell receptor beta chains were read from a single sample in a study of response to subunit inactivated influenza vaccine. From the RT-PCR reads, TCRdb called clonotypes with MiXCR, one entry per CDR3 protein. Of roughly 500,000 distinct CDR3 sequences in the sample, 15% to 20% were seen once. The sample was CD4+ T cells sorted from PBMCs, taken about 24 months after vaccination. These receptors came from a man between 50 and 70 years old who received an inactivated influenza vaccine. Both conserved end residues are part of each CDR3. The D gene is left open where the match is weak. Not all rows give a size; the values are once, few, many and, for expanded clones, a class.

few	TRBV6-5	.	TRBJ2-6	TGTGCCAGCAGTTACGGTCCGGTAGCTGGGGCCAACGTCCTGACTTTC	CASSYGPVAGANVLTF
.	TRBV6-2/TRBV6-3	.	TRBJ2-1	TGTGCCAGCAGTTACGAGTTCGGGAAGGAGCAGTTCTTC	CASSYEFGKEQFF
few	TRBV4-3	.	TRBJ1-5	TGCGCCAGCAGCCAACGGGGGGATCAGCCCCAGCATTTT	CASSQRGDQPQHF
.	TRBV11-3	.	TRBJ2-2	TGTGCCAGCAGCCCTACGGACCAACCTAACACCGGGGAGCTGTTTTTT	CASSPTDQPNTGELFF
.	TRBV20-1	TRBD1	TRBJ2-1	TGCAGTGCTCCGGGACAGTTCAGCTCCTACAATGAGCAGTTCTTC	CSAPGQFSSYNEQFF
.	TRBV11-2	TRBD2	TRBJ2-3	TGTGCCAGCAGCTTCGTCGGGGGACTAGCGGCTAAATGGAGCACAGATACGCAGTATTTT	CASSFVGGLAAKWSTDTQYF
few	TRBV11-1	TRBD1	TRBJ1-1	TGTGCCAGCAGCTTTGACAGGGGGCGGACTGAAGCTTTCTTT	CASSFDRGRTEAFF
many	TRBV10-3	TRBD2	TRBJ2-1	TGTGCCATCAGTCGGACTAGCGGGAGTAAGTACAATGAGCAGTTCTTC	CAISRTSGSKYNEQFF
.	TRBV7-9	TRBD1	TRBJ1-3	TGTGCCAGCCGGACAGGGGCTGGAAACACCATATATTTT	CASRTGAGNTIYF
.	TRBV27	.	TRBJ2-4	TGTGCCAGCAGTCCCCTCGGGGCAAACATTCAGTACTTC	CASSPLGANIQYF
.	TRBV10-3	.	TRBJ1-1	TGTGCCACCCAAGGGTCAGGGGCGAACACTGAAGCTTTCTTT	CATQGSGANTEAFF
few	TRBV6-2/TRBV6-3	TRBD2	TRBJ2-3	TGTGCCAGCACCCCCTGGGGGGGAGATACGCAGTATTTT	CASTPWGGDTQYF
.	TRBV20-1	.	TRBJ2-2	TGCAGTGCTAAAGGGTATTCGAACACCGGGGAGCTGTTTTTT	CSAKGYSNTGELFF
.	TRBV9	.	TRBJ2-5	TGTGCCAGCAGCGTAGAAGGGTCGGAGACCCAGTACTTC	CASSVEGSETQYF
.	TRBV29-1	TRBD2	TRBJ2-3	TGCAGCGTCCCTAGGGGAGCGGGGAACACAGATACGCAGTATTTT	CSVPRGAGNTDTQYF
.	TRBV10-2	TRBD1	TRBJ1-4	TGCGCCAGCAGCAACCGGGACAGCAACGAAAAACTGTTTTTT	CASSNRDSNEKLFF
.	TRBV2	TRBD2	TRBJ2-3	TGTGCCAGCAGGCGAATAGCGGGGGGATGGGATACGCAGTATTTT	CASRRIAGGWDTQYF
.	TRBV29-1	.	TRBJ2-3	TGCAGCGTTGGTGGGAGGACCACAGATACGCAGTATTTT	CSVGGRTTDTQYF
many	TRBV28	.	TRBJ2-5	TGTGCCAGCAGTTTACCACGCGGGTACCAAGAGACCCAGTACTTC	CASSLPRGYQETQYF
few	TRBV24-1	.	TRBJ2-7	TGTGCCACCAGTGAAGGACGTAACCCCTACGAGCAGTACTTC	CATSEGRNPYEQYF
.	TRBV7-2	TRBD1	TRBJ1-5	TGTGCCAGCAGCTTAAACAGGGGGCGTCAGCCCCAGCATTTT	CASSLNRGRQPQHF
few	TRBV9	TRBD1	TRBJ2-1	TGTGCCAGCAGCGTATCAGACAGGGCGAGGGGGAATGAGCAGTTCTTC	CASSVSDRARGNEQFF
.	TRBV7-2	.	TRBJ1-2	TGTGCCAGCAGCTTAGACAGGGAGACCTATGGCTACACCTTC	CASSLDRETYGYTF
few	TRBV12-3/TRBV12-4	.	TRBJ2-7	TGTGCCAGCAGTACCATGGTAACCTCCTACGAGCAGTACTTC	CASSTMVTSYEQYF
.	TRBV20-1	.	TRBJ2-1	TGCAGTGCTCCCGACAGAAGCTCCTACAATGAGCAGTTCTTC	CSAPDRSSYNEQFF
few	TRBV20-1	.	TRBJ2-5	TGCAGTGCTAGTAAATCTCATATCAGGGAGACCCAGTACTTC	CSASKSHIRETQYF
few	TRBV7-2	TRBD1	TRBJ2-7	TGTGCCAGCAGCTTCACCGGGACAGGGAATCGGGAGCAGTACTTC	CASSFTGTGNREQYF
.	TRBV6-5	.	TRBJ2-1	TGTGCCAGCAGTTACTCGAACAATGAGCAGTTCTTC	CASSYSNNEQFF
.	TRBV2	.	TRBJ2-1	TGTGCCAGCAGTGAAGCGGAGGGCCTCTCCTACAATGAGCAGTTCTTC	CASSEAEGLSYNEQFF
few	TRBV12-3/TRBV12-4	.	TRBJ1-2	TGTGCCAGCAGCCGTACAGGGTTCTATGGCTACACCTTC	CASSRTGFYGYTF
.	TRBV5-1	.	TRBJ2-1	TGCGCCAGCAGCTGGGCGGGAACCAACAATGAGCAGTTCTTC	CASSWAGTNNEQFF
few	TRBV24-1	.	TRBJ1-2	TGTGCCACCAGTGAAGGAGGAAGTGGCTACACCTTC	CATSEGGSGYTF
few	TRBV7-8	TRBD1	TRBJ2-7	TGTGCCAGCAGCTTATCCAGGACAGGGTCGTACGAGCAGTACTTC	CASSLSRTGSYEQYF
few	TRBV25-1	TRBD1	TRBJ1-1	TGTGCCAGCAGTGAGTGGACAGGGGGCTGGACTGAAGCTTTCTTT	CASSEWTGGWTEAFF
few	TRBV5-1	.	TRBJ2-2	TGCGCCAGCAGCTTGGCCCGGGGAGGAAGCACCGGGGAGCTGTTTTTT	CASSLARGGSTGELFF
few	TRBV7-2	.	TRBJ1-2	TGTGCCAGCAGCTTCGACCGGCCGGCCTATGGCTACACCTTC	CASSFDRPAYGYTF
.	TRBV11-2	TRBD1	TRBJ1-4	TGTGCCAGCAGCCACACAGGGGGTCATGAAAAACTGTTTTTT	CASSHTGGHEKLFF
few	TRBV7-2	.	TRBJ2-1	TGTGCCAGCAGCCATTTCGGACCTTACAATGAGCAGTTCTTC	CASSHFGPYNEQFF
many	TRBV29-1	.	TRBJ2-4	TGCAGCGTTGAACTGGCCAAAAACATTCAGTACTTC	CSVELAKNIQYF
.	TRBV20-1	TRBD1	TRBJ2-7	TGCAGTGCTAAATACAGGGGTTTTCCTTACGAGCAGTACTTC	CSAKYRGFPYEQYF
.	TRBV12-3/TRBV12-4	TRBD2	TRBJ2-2	TGTGCCAGCACCCCTAGCGGGGGGCGGTCCGGGGAGCTGTTTTTT	CASTPSGGRSGELFF
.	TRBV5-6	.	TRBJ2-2	TGTGCCAGCAGCTTGGTGTTCCAGGCGAACACCGGGGAGCTGTTTTTT	CASSLVFQANTGELFF
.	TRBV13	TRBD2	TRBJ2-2	TGTGCCAGCAGCGCCAGCGGGAGAAGCACCGGGGAGCTGTTTTTT	CASSASGRSTGELFF
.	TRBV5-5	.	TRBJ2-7	TGTGCCAGCAGCCTGGTGGCCTACGAGCAGTACTTC	CASSLVAYEQYF
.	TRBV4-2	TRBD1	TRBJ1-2	TGTGCCAGCAGCCAAGATTTGGGACAGGGTGCTGGCTACACCTTC	CASSQDLGQGAGYTF
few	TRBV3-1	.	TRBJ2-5	TGTGCCAGCAGCTCGGACAGTGTTATGCTAGAGACCCAGTACTTC	CASSSDSVMLETQYF
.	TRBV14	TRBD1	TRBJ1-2	TGTGCCAGCAGCCAAGCCGGGACAGCCTTCACCTTC	CASSQAGTAFTF
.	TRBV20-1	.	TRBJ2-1	TGCAGTGCTAGAGATGGGGCCAGCGTATACAATGAGCAGTTCTTC	CSARDGASVYNEQFF
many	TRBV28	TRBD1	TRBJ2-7	TGTGCCAGCAGTCTCCCCCAAGGACAGGGATTGTACGAGCAGTACTTC	CASSLPQGQGLYEQYF
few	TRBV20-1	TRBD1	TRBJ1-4	TGCAGTGCTAGAGTCGGGACAGTCGAAAAACTGTTTTTT	CSARVGTVEKLFF
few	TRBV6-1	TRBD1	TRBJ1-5	TGTGCCAGCACCCACGGACAGGGTGGCAATCAGCCCCAGCATTTT	CASTHGQGGNQPQHF
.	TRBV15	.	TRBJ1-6	TGTGCCACCAGCAGAGGTGGAGGGACACAAAATTCACCCCTCCACTTT	CATSRGGGTQNSPLHF
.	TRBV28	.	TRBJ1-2	TGTGCCAGCAGTAGCTCAAGACCCCCCAGGGACTATGGCTACACCTTC	CASSSSRPPRDYGYTF
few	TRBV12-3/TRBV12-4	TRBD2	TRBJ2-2	TGTGCCAGCAGTTTATTTGCGGGGGGGGCGAACACCGGGGAGCTGTTTTTT	CASSLFAGGANTGELFF
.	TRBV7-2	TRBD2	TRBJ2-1	TGTGCCAGCAGCCTATCCGGGACTAGGGTCGATGAGCAGTTCTTC	CASSLSGTRVDEQFF
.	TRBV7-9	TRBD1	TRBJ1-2	TGTGCCAGCAGCGTCGGACAGGGGCGCGACTATGGCTACACCTTC	CASSVGQGRDYGYTF
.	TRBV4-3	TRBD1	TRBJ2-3	TGCGCCAGCAGCCAAGCGCCCGCAGGGGGAAGCACAGATACGCAGTATTTT	CASSQAPAGGSTDTQYF
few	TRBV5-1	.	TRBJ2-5	TGCGCCAGCAGCTTGATGGGCAGGGGAGGAAGAGAGACCCAGTACTTC	CASSLMGRGGRETQYF
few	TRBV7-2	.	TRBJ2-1	TGTGCCAGCAGCTCATTCCGAGGTGAGCAGTTCTTC	CASSSFRGEQFF
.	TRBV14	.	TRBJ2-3	TGTGCCAGCAGCAAAGCCGGTGGGAAGGCGCAGTATTTT	CASSKAGGKAQYF